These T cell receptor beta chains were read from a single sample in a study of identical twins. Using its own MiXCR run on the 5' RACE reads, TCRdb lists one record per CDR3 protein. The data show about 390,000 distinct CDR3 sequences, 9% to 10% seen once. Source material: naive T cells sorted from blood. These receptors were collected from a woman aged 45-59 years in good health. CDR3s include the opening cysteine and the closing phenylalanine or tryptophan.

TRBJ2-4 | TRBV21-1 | CARWGAPVAKNIQYF
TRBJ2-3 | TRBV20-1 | CSATTPSEGSTDTQYF
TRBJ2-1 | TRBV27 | CASSLGLAGVNRPHEQFF
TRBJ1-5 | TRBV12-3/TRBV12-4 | CASSLYSGQTHQPQHF
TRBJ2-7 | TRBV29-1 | CSVGGAGFDEQYF
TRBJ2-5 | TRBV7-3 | CASSLMVWETQYF
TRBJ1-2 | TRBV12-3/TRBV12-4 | CASSLDYGYTF
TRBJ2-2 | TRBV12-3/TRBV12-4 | CASSRDFSGDTGELFF
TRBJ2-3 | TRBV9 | CASSSRGGIADTQYF
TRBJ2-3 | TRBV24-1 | CATSDRRTSGVQYF
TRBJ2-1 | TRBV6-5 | CASSYVRPTSSDEQFF
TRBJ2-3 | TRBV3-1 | CASSQDLGVTGTQYF
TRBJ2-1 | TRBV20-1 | CSARAAAGSYNEQFF
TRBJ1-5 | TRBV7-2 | CASSHPRFGLINQPQHF
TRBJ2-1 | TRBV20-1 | CSAEDEKVNEQFF
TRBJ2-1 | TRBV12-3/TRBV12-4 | CASSFELAPYNEQFF
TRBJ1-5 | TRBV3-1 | CASSQGEVQPQHF
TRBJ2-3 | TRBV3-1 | CASSQFLRTPTDTQYF
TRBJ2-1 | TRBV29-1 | CSVWTGIEQFF
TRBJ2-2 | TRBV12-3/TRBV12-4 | CASSFRLGAALNTGELFF
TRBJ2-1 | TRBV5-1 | CASRGSADSYNEQFF
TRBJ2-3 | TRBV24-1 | CATRESGTGGADTQYF
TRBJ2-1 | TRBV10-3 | CATTRSSGRVDEQFF
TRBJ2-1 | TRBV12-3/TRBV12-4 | CASSLVRPLQFF
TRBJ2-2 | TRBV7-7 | CASSLDEGNTGELFF
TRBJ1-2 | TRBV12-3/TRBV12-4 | CASSADHHYGYTF
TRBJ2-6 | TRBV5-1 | CASSLAIAGGANVLTF
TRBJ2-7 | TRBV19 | CASSARTHRAEQYF
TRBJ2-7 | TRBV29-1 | CSVAGGYEQYF
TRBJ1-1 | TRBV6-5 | CASSQITGFSEAFF
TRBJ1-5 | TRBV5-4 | CASSRGGVGINQPQHF
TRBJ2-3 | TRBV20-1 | CSASPLAGVLDTQYF
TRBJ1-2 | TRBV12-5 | CASGQTPTGGSYGYTF
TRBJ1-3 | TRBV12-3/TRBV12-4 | CASSYDSGNTIYF
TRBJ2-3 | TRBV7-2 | CASSARDEHTDTQYF
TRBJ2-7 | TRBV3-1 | CASSNRGGRSGRRSSYEQYF
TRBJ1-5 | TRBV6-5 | CASSSRHFSNQPQHF
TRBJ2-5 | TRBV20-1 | CSARSGGYQETQYF
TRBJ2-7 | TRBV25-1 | CASSQGGRGPPYEQYF
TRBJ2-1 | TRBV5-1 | CASSLEVGGRSFNEQFF
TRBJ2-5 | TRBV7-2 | CASSRDRVGTQYF
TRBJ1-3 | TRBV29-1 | CSVWVGDSGNTIYF
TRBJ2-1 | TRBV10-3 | CAITAVRGNEQFF
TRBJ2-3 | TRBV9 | CASTLGQSTDTQYF
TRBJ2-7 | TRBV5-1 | CASSLETSNSYEQYF
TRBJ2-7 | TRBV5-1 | CASSGGLTYEQYF
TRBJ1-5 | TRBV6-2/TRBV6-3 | CASRQGASVQPQHF
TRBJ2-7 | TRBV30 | CAWSPGGNYEQYF
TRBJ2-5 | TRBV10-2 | CASSEWMGASGRKEETQYF
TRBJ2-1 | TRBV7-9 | CASGLADEQFF
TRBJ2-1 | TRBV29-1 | CSVVVGRTVYSNEQFF
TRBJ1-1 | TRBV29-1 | CSLSGRMNTEAFF
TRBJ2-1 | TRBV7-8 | CASSESGTSNNEQFF